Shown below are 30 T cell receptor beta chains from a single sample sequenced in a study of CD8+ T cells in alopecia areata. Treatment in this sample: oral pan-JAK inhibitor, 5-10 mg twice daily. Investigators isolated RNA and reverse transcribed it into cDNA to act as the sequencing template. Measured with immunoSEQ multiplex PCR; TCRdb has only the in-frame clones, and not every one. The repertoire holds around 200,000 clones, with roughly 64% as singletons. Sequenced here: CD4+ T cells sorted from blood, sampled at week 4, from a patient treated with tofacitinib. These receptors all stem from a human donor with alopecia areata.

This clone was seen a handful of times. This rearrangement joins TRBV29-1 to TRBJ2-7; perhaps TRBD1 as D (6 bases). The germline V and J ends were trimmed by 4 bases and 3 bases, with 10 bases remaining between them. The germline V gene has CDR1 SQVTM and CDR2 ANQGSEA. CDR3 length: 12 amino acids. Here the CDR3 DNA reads TGCAGCGTTGCCCCAGGGGACTACGAGCAGTACTTC. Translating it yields CSVAPGDYEQYF.

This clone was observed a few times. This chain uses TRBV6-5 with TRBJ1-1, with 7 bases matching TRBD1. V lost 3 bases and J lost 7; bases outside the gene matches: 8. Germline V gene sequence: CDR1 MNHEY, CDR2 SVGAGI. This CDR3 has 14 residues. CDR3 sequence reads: CASSYIRDRREAFF. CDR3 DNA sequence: TGTGCCAGCAGTTATATTCGGGACAGACGTGAAGCTTTCTTT.

CDR3 sequence (DNA): TGTGCCAGCAGTGGAGACGGGGCAGGGGCGGCTTTCTTT. This gives the protein CASSGDGAGAAFF. This sequence joins TRBV2 and TRBJ1-1; a possible D gene is TRBD1 (6 bases). Germline-derived CDR1 and CDR2 are SNHLY and FYNNEI. V shed 4 bases and J shed 11 bases, with 17 bases lying between them. The CDR3 has 13 amino acids.

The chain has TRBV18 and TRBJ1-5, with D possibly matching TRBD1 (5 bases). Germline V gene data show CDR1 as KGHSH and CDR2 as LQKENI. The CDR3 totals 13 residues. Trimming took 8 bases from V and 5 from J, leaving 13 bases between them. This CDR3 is CASAPSGDQPQHF. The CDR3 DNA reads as TGTGCCAGCGCCCCCTCGGGGGATCAGCCCCAGCATTTT.

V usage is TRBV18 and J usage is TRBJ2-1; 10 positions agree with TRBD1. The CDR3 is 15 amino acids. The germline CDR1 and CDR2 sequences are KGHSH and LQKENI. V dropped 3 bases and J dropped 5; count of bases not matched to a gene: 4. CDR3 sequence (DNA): TGTGCCAGCTCACCTGACAGGGGGCTTAACAATGAGCAGTTCTTC. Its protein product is CASSPDRGLNNEQFF.

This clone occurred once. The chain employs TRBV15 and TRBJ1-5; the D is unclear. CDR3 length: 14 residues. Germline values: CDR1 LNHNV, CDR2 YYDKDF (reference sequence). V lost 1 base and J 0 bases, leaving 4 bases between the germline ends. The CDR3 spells CATSRVDSNQPQHF. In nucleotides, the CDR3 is TGTGCCACCAGCAGAGTCGATAGCAATCAGCCCCAGCATTTT.

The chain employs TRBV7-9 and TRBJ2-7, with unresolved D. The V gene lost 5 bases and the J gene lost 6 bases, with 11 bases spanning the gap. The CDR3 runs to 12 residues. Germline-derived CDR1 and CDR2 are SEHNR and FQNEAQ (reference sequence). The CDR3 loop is CASSQDFREQYF. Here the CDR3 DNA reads TGTGCCAGCAGCCAAGATTTCCGCGAGCAGTACTTC.

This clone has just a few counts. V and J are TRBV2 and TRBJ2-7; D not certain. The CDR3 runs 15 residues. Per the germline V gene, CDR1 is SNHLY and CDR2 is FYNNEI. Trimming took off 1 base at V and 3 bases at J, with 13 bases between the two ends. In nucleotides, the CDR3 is TGTGCCAGCAGTGAAGAACCACAGCGTTACTACGAGCAGTACTTC. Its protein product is CASSEEPQRYYEQYF.

This CDR3 reads CASSLGGTGGFYEQYF. The DNA of the CDR3 is TGTGCCAGCAGCTTGGGTGGGACAGGGGGCTTCTACGAGCAGTACTTC. V gene TRBV5-4 combines with J gene TRBJ2-7; 12 bases align to TRBD1. Trimming cost V 0 bases and J 3 bases; bases outside gene matches: 4. The V gene's germline CDR1 is SGHNT and CDR2 YYREEE (reference sequence). This CDR3 comprises 16 residues.

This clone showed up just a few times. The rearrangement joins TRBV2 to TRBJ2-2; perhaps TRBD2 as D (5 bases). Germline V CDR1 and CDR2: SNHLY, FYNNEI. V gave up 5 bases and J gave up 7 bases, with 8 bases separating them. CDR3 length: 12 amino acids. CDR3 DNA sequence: TGTGCCAGCAGTTCGGGGAACGGGGAGCTGTTTTTT. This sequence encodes CASSSGNGELFF. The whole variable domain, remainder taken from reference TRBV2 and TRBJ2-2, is EPEVTQTPSHQVTQMGQEVILRCVPISNHLYFYWYRQILGQKVEFLVSFYNNEISEKSEIFDDQFSVERPDGSNFTLKIRSTKLEDSAMYFCASSSGNGELFFGEGSRLTVL.

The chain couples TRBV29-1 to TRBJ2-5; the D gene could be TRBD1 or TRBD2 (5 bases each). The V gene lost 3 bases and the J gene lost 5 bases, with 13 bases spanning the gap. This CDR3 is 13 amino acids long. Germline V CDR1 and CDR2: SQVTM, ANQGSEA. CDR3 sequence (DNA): TGCAGCGTTGACTTGGTCGGGGCCGAGACCCAGTACTTC. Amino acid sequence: CSVDLVGAETQYF.

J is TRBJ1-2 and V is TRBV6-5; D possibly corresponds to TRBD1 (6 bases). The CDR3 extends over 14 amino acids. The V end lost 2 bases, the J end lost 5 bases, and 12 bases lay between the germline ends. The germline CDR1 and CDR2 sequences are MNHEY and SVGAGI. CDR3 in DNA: TGTGCCAGCAGTTACGCAGGGGTGGGATATGGCTACACCTTC. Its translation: CASSYAGVGYGYTF.

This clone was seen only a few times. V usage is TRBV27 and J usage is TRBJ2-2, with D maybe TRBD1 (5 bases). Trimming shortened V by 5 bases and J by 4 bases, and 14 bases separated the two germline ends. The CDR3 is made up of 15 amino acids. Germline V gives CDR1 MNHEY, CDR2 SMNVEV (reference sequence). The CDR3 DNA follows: TGTGCCAGCAGTCTCAACAGGTTGCCCACCGGGGAGCTGTTTTTT. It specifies CASSLNRLPTGELFF.

CDR3 in amino acids: CASSPGTIVSDTQYF. CDR3 in DNA: TGTGCCAGCAGCCCCGGGACTATCGTCTCAGATACGCAGTATTTT. V gene TRBV5-4 combines with J gene TRBJ2-3, with TRBD2 matching 7 bases. V shed 4 bases, J shed 4 bases, and the junction held 9 bases outside the gene matches. This CDR3 region has 15 residues. Germline V gene sequence: CDR1 SGHNT, CDR2 YYREEE (reference sequence).

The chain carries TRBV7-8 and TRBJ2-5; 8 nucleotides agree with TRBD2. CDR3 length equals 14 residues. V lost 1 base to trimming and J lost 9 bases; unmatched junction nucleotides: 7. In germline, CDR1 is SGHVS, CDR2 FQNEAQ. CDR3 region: CASSLEGTSQPQYF. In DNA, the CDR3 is TGTGCCAGCAGCTTAGAGGGGACTAGTCAGCCCCAGTACTTC. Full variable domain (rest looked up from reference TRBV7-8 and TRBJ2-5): GAGVSQSPRYKVAKRGQDVALRCDPISGHVSLFWYQQALGQGPEFLTYFQNEAQLDKSGLPSDRFFAERPEGSVSTLKIQRTQQEDSAVYLCASSLEGTSQPQYFGPGTRLLVL.

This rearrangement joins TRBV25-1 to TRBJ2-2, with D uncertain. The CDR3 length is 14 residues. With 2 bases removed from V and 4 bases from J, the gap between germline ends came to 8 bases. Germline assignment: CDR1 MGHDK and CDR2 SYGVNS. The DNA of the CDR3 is TGTGCCAGCAGTGAAGGGTACCGCACCGGGGAGCTGTTTTTT. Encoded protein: CASSEGYRTGELFF.

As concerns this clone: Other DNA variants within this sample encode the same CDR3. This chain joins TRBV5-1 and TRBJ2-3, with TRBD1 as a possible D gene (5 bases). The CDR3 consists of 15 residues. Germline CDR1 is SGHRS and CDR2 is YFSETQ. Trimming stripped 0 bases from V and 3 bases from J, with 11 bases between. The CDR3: CASSLDGQGTDTQYF. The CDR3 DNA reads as TGCGCCAGCAGCTTGGATGGCCAGGGAACAGATACGCAGTATTTT.

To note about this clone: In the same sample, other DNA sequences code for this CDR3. This CDR3 is CSVRTSGATDTQYF. In DNA, the CDR3 is TGCAGCGTTCGGACTAGCGGGGCCACAGATACGCAGTATTTT. V usage is TRBV29-1 and J usage is TRBJ2-3; TRBD2 matches at 12 bases. With 5 bases clipped from V and 2 bases from J, the junction kept 2 bases outside the gene matches. Germline V CDR1 and CDR2: SQVTM, ANQGSEA. The CDR3 runs 14 residues.

The CDR3 bases are TGTGCCAGCAGCCCGCGGACCGAAAAACTGTTTTTT. This sequence encodes CASSPRTEKLFF. The V gene is TRBV7-9, the J gene TRBJ1-4; no reliable D call. Trimming removed 5 bases from V and 8 bases from J, with 9 bases in between. The CDR3 runs to 12 residues. Germline CDR1 is SEHNR and CDR2 is FQNEAQ (reference sequence).

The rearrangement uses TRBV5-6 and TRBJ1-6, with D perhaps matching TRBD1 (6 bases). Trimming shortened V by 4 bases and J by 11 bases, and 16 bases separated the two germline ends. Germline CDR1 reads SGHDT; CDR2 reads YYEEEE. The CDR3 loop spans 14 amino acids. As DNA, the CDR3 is TGTGCCAGCAGCCTCAAGACAGGATTAGCACCCCTCCACTTT. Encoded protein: CASSLKTGLAPLHF.

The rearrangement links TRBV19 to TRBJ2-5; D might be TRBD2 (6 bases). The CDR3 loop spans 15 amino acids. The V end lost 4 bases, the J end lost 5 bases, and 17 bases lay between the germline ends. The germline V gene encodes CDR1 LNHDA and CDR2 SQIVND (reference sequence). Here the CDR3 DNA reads TGTGCCAGTAGTAGCCGGCGGAGGGGAAGCGAGACCCAGTACTTC. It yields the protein CASSSRRRGSETQYF.

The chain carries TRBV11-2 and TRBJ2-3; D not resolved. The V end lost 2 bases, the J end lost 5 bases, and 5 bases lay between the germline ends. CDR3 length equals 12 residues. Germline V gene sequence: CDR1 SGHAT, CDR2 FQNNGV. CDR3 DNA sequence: TGTGCCAGCAGCTTAAACGTAGATACGCAGTATTTT. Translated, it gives CASSLNVDTQYF.

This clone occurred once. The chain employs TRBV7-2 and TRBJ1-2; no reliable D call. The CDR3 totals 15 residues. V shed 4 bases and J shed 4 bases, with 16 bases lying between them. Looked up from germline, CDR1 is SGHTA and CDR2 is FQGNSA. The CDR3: CASSSPWLTPYGYTF. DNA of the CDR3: TGTGCCAGCAGCTCCCCCTGGCTTACTCCCTATGGCTACACCTTC.

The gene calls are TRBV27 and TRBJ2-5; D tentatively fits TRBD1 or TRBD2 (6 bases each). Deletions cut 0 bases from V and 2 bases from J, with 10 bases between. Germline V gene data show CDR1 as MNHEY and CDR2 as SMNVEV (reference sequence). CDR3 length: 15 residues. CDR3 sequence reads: CASSLSRGPQETQYF. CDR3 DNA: TGTGCCAGCAGTTTATCCCGGGGGCCTCAAGAGACCCAGTACTTC.

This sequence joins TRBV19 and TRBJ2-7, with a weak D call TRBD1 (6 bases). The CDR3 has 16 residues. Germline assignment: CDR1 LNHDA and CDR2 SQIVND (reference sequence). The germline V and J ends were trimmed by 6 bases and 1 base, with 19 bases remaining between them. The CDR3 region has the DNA TGTGCCAGTAGCTCCAACCGACAGGCGATTTCCTACGAGCAGTACTTC. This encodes CASSSNRQAISYEQYF.

For the CDR3, the DNA is TGTGCCAGCAGCCTAGAGGGGCCCACAGGGACTCGGGGCTACACCTTC. Its protein is CASSLEGPTGTRGYTF. The chain combines TRBV2 with TRBJ1-2; D might be TRBD1 (6 bases). Germline V gene sequence: CDR1 SNHLY, CDR2 FYNNEI. The CDR3 length is 16 residues. Trimming took off 6 bases at V and 8 bases at J, with 25 bases between the two ends.

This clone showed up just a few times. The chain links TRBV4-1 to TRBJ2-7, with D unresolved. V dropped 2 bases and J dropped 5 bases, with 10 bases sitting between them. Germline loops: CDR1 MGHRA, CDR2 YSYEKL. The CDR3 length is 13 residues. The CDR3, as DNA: TGCGCCAGCAGCCAATGGTGGGGAAACGAGCAGTACTTC. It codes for CASSQWWGNEQYF.

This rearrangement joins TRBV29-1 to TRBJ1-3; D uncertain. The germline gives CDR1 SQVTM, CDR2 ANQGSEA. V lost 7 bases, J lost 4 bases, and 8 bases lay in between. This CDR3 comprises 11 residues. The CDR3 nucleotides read TGCAGCGGGGCCAGGGGAAACACCATATATTTT. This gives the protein CSGARGNTIYF.

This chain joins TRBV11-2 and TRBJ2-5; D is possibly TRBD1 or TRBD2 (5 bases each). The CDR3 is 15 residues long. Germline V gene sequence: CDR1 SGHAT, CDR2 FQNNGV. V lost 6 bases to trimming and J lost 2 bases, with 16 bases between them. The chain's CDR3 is CASRNIRGQQETQYF. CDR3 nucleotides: TGTGCCAGCAGGAACATACGGGGCCAGCAAGAGACCCAGTACTTC. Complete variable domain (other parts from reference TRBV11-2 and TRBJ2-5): EAGVAQSPRYKIIEKRQSVAFWCNPISGHATLYWYQQILGQGPKLLIQFQNNGVVDDSQLPKDRFSAERLKGVDSTLKIQPAKLEDSAVYLCASRNIRGQQETQYFGPGTRLLVL.

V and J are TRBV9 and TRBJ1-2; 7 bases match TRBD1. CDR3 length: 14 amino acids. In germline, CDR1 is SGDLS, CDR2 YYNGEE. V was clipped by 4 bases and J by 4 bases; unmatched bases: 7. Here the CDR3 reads CASSPTGDSYGYTF. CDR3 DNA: TGTGCCAGCAGCCCAACAGGGGACAGCTATGGCTACACCTTC.